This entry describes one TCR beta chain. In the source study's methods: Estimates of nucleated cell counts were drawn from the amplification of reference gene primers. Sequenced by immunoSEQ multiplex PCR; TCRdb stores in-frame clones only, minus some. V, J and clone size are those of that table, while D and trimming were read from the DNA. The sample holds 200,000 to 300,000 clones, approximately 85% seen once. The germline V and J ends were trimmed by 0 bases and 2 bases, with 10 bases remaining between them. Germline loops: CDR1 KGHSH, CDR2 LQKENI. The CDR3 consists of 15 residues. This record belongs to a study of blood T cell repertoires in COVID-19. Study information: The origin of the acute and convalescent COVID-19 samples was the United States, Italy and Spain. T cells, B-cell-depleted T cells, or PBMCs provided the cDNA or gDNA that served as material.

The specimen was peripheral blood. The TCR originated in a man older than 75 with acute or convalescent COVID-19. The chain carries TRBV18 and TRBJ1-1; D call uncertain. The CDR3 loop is CASSPPLGVNTEAFF. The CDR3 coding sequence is TGTGCCAGCTCACCACCGCTCGGGGTTAACACTGAAGCTTTCTTT.